This TCR beta chain was sequenced for a study of T cells in Graves' hyperthyroidism and ophthalmopathy. Study background: Blood from the periphery was taken at initial diagnosis, before any treatment.

This clonotype was seen repeatedly, ten times or more. The investigators amplified TCR beta CDR3 regions from RNA transcripts. HTBI primers were used for first-round RT-PCR of the TCR CDR3. TCRdb reprocessed the multiplex PCR reads with MiXCR, giving one entry per CDR3 protein. The table lists 300,000 to 400,000 distinct CDR3 sequences, less than 15% of them singletons, with around 9.2% in the top ten. V was clipped by 1 base and J by 7 bases; unmatched bases: 5. The CDR3 contains 15 residues. The V gene's germline CDR1 is SGHTA and CDR2 FQGTGA. The TCR was taken from a woman between 18 and 29 years old with Graves' hyperthyroidism. The chain is built from TRBV7-3 and TRBJ2-1; 9 bases fit TRBD2. Sequencing input: blood. Written as DNA, the CDR3 is TGTGCCAGCAGCTTAATAGCGGGGGCTAGGAATGAGCAGTTCTTC. Translating it yields CASSLIAGARNEQFF.